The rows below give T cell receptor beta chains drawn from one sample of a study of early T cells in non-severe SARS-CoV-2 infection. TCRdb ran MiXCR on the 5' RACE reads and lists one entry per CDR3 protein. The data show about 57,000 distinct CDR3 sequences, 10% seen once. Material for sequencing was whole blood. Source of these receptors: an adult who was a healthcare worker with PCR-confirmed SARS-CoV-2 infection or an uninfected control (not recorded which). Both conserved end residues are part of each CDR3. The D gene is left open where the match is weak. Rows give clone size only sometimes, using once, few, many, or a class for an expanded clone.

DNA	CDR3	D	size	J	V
TGTGCCAGCAGCTTAGGATCGTACGGGGCGAACACCGGGGAGCTGTTTTTT	CASSLGSYGANTGELFF	NA	few	TRBJ2-2	TRBV7-9
TGTGCCAGCAGCTTACTTCCCGGGATCAACACCGGGGAGCTGTTTTTT	CASSLLPGINTGELFF	NA	many	TRBJ2-2	TRBV7-3
TGTGCCAGCAGGAAGGACAGTCAGACCGGGGAGCTGTTTTTT	CASRKDSQTGELFF	NA	NA	TRBJ2-2	TRBV11-1
TGTGCCAGCTCACCGCCGGGTCGAACGCAGTATTTT	CASSPPGRTQYF	NA	NA	TRBJ2-3	TRBV18
TGCGCCAGCAGTGATAGGATCAAGTTCTTC	CASSDRIKFF	NA	many	TRBJ2-1	TRBV10-2
TGTGCCAGCAGCTTCTCGCGGGAGGGCTACGAGCAGTACTTC	CASSFSREGYEQYF	TRBD2	many	TRBJ2-7	TRBV13
TGCAGTGCTAGAGCTAGCGGGAGAATCATAACAGATACGCAGTATTTT	CSARASGRIITDTQYF	TRBD2	many	TRBJ2-3	TRBV20-1
TGCAGTGCCGATGGAGACAGGGGTAACGAGCAGTACTTC	CSADGDRGNEQYF	TRBD1	many	TRBJ2-7	TRBV20-1
TGCAGTGCAAGCTCCGGGACGAATAACAATGAGCAGTTCTTC	CSASSGTNNNEQFF	NA	many	TRBJ2-1	TRBV20-1
TGCAGTGCGGAGACGGGACAGGGGGCAGATACGCAGTATTTT	CSAETGQGADTQYF	TRBD1	few	TRBJ2-3	TRBV20-1
TGTGCCAGCAGCGCCCGGGACAGGGCGAACGAGCAGTACTTC	CASSARDRANEQYF	TRBD1	many	TRBJ2-7	TRBV7-6
TGTGCCAGCAGCTTCGGACTAGCGGGAGTATACAATGAGCAGTTCTTC	CASSFGLAGVYNEQFF	TRBD2	NA	TRBJ2-1	TRBV11-2
TGTGCCAGCAGTTTTAGACAGGGTAACAATGAGCAGTTCTTC	CASSFRQGNNEQFF	TRBD1	NA	TRBJ2-1	TRBV11-2
TGTGCCATCAGTGAGTCGTTCTCTGGGGCCAACGTCCTGACTTTC	CAISESFSGANVLTF	NA	NA	TRBJ2-6	TRBV10-3
TGTGCCAGCAGCTTGGAACAGAGAGGAAACACCATATATTTT	CASSLEQRGNTIYF	NA	few	TRBJ1-3	TRBV5-4
TGTGCCAGCAGTGGACAGGGGGCCGCCAATGAGCAGTTCTTC	CASSGQGAANEQFF	TRBD1	few	TRBJ2-1	TRBV12-3/TRBV12-4
TGTGCCAGCAGCTTGATTAGCAATCAGCCCCAGCATTTT	CASSLISNQPQHF	NA	few	TRBJ1-5	TRBV28
TGCAGTGCGGCGGACAGGGGGCTCACTGAAGCTTTCTTT	CSAADRGLTEAFF	TRBD1	many	TRBJ1-1	TRBV20-1
TGTGCCAGCTCTCAACCGGGGTCCCAAGAGACCCAGTACTTC	CASSQPGSQETQYF	NA	few	TRBJ2-5	TRBV18
TGTGCCAGCAGCCCCAGGCCCCGAACCCCCTACAATGAGCAGTTCTTC	CASSPRPRTPYNEQFF	NA	NA	TRBJ2-1	TRBV7-8
TGCAGCGTCTTGGGGGGCGGGGAGCTGTTTTTT	CSVLGGGELFF	NA	NA	TRBJ2-2	TRBV29-1
TGTGCCAGCAGTGAAGCGCTCGGGGGTTACTTCTATGGCTACACCTTC	CASSEALGGYFYGYTF	NA	many	TRBJ1-2	TRBV2
TGTGCCACCAGCAGAGACGGGAGGTCCTACAATGAGCAGTTCTTC	CATSRDGRSYNEQFF	TRBD2	many	TRBJ2-1	TRBV15
TGTGCCAGCAGCTTAGGGGGGAGTAGGGTCGTGGATGAGCAGTTCTTC	CASSLGGSRVVDEQFF	NA	many	TRBJ2-1	TRBV7-3
TGTGCCAGCCCTGAGTGGGGGAGAGGCACAGATACGCAGTATTTT	CASPEWGRGTDTQYF	NA	many	TRBJ2-3	TRBV6-1
TGTGCCAGCAGCCGTAGCGGGAGGTCCTACAATGAGCAGTTCTTC	CASSRSGRSYNEQFF	TRBD2	many	TRBJ2-1	TRBV14
TGTGCCAGCTCCCCCGAGGTCGATCAGCCCCAGCATTTT	CASSPEVDQPQHF	NA	few	TRBJ1-5	TRBV18
TGTGCCAGCAGTTTAACGACAGGGGGTACCTACGAGCAGTACTTC	CASSLTTGGTYEQYF	TRBD1	many	TRBJ2-7	TRBV27
TGCAGTGCGTCTGGACAGATCAATCAGCCCCAGCATTTT	CSASGQINQPQHF	NA	many	TRBJ1-5	TRBV20-1
TGTGCCAGTCAGGGCAGTTATACGGTCCAGGATCAGCCCCAGCATTTT	CASQGSYTVQDQPQHF	NA	many	TRBJ1-5	TRBV19
TGTGCCAGCAGCTTAACTAGCGGGAGGGCCAATGAGCAGTTCTTC	CASSLTSGRANEQFF	TRBD2	many	TRBJ2-1	TRBV7-9
TGCAGTGCTAGAGATCTACTAGGTATACTAGCGGGAGGGGTCCATGAGCAGTTCTTC	CSARDLLGILAGGVHEQFF	TRBD2	many	TRBJ2-1	TRBV20-1
TGTGCCAGCAGTTTTGGGGGGCAAGCTGATACGCAGTATTTT	CASSFGGQADTQYF	NA	NA	TRBJ2-3	TRBV12-3/TRBV12-4
TGTGCCATCAGAGGACCCTCTGGCGAGCAGTACTTC	CAIRGPSGEQYF	NA	NA	TRBJ2-7	TRBV10-3
TGTGCCAGCAGTTATCGTGGCAGTACAATCGATACGCAGTATTTT	CASSYRGSTIDTQYF	NA	few	TRBJ2-3	TRBV6-6
TGCGCCAGCAGCTTCGTAGCGGGATCCTACGAGCAGTACTTC	CASSFVAGSYEQYF	TRBD2	many	TRBJ2-7	TRBV5-1
TGTGCCTGGAGTGAGTTTAACCAAGAGACCCAGTACTTC	CAWSEFNQETQYF	NA	many	TRBJ2-5	TRBV30
TGCAGCTTCCGGACTTACACAGATACGCAGTATTTT	CSFRTYTDTQYF	NA	NA	TRBJ2-3	TRBV29-1
TGTGCCAGCAGGATCGCGGGACAGGGAGCCAATGAGCAGTTCTTC	CASRIAGQGANEQFF	TRBD1	many	TRBJ2-1	TRBV7-9
TGTGCCAGCAGCCAAACGGGTAACGGGGAGCTGTTTTTT	CASSQTGNGELFF	NA	NA	TRBJ2-2	TRBV7-3
TGTGCCAGCAGTTCCGCGGACAGGGCCTCCTACAATGAGCAGTTCTTC	CASSSADRASYNEQFF	TRBD1	many	TRBJ2-1	TRBV27